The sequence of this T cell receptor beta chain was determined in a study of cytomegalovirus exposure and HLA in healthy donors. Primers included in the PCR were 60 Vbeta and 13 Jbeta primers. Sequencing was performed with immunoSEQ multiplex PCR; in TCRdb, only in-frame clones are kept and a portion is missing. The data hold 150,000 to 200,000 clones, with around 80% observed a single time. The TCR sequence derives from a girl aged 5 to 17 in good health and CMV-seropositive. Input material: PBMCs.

CDR3 protein: CASSLGGSGANVLTF. DNA for the CDR3: TGTGCCAGCAGTTTGGGGGGGTCAGGGGCCAACGTCCTGACTTTC. The V call is TRBV28, the J call TRBJ2-6; the match to TRBD2 covers 7 bases. The V and J ends lost 3 bases and 4 bases, in that order; junction bases with no gene match: 3. The V gene's germline CDR1 is MDHEN and CDR2 SYDVKM. CDR3 length equals 15 residues.